The rows below give T cell receptor beta chains drawn from one sample of a study of shared clonotypes between healthy human individuals. The protocol was immunoSEQ multiplex PCR, while the TCRdb copy is restricted to in-frame clones and leaves out a portion. The sample includes roughly 2 million clones, 85% to 95% seen only once; the top ten take 0.1% to 0.15%. The source material was naive CD4+ T cells sorted from blood. The receptors come from a man younger than 35 in good health. Each CDR3 is given with its conserved first and last residue. A D gene is named only where the DNA matches it firmly. The size entry is marked missing in some rows and otherwise reads once, few, many or a size class.

V gene: TRBV18; J gene: TRBJ2-7; clone size: NA; D gene: NA; CDR3 protein: CASSETASYEQYF; CDR3 DNA: TGTGCCAGCTCAGAAACAGCTTCCTACGAGCAGTACTTC
V gene: TRBV30; J gene: TRBJ1-6; clone size: NA; D gene: NA; CDR3 protein: CAWTTGGSPLHF; CDR3 DNA: TGTGCCTGGACTACCGGAGGGAGCCCCCTCCACTTT
V gene: TRBV6-5; J gene: TRBJ2-5; clone size: NA; D gene: TRBD1; CDR3 protein: CASSRDRETQYF; CDR3 DNA: TGTGCCAGCAGCCGGGACAGGGAGACCCAGTACTTC
V gene: TRBV10-3; J gene: TRBJ2-3; clone size: once; D gene: NA; CDR3 protein: CAISPKGDTQYF; CDR3 DNA: TGTGCCATCAGCCCCAAAGGGGATACGCAGTATTTT
V gene: TRBV18; J gene: TRBJ1-6; clone size: NA; D gene: NA; CDR3 protein: CASSLQTDNSPLHF; CDR3 DNA: TGTGCCAGCTCACTCCAGACAGATAATTCACCCCTCCACTTT
V gene: TRBV11-2; J gene: TRBJ1-2; clone size: NA; D gene: TRBD1; CDR3 protein: CASSFAGTGKLYGYTF; CDR3 DNA: TGTGCCAGCAGCTTCGCCGGGACAGGGAAGCTTTATGGCTACACCTTC
V gene: TRBV19; J gene: TRBJ1-5; clone size: NA; D gene: TRBD1; CDR3 protein: CASSMIPTGKPNQPQHF; CDR3 DNA: TGTGCCAGTAGCATGATCCCGACAGGGAAACCTAATCAGCCCCAGCATTTT
V gene: TRBV6-1; J gene: TRBJ2-3; clone size: NA; D gene: TRBD1; CDR3 protein: CASSKQGSPTDTQYF; CDR3 DNA: TGTGCCAGCAGTAAACAGGGGTCCCCCACAGATACGCAGTATTTT
V gene: TRBV7-2; J gene: TRBJ1-2; clone size: NA; D gene: NA; CDR3 protein: CASSLEGRGYGYTF; CDR3 DNA: TGTGCCAGCAGCTTAGAAGGGAGGGGCTATGGCTACACCTTC
V gene: TRBV7-2; J gene: TRBJ2-2; clone size: NA; D gene: TRBD1; CDR3 protein: CASSFPTGGMNTGELFF; CDR3 DNA: TGTGCCAGCAGCTTCCCAACAGGGGGCATGAACACCGGGGAGCTGTTTTTT
V gene: TRBV4-1; J gene: TRBJ2-5; clone size: NA; D gene: NA; CDR3 protein: CASSQALLETQYF; CDR3 DNA: TGCGCCAGCAGCCAGGCGCTTCTGGAGACCCAGTACTTC
V gene: TRBV11-3; J gene: TRBJ2-2; clone size: NA; D gene: NA; CDR3 protein: CASSSLGTGELFF; CDR3 DNA: TGTGCCAGCAGCTCCCTCGGGACCGGGGAGCTGTTTTTT
V gene: TRBV5-1; J gene: TRBJ2-2; clone size: NA; D gene: TRBD1; CDR3 protein: CASSERTGNTGELFF; CDR3 DNA: TGCGCCAGCTCCGAACGGACAGGAAACACCGGGGAGCTGTTTTTT
V gene: TRBV2; J gene: TRBJ2-7; clone size: NA; D gene: NA; CDR3 protein: CASSDRAVSYEQYF; CDR3 DNA: TGTGCCAGCAGTGACAGAGCGGTCTCCTACGAGCAGTACTTC
V gene: TRBV9; J gene: TRBJ2-3; clone size: NA; D gene: NA; CDR3 protein: CASSVEGTQYF; CDR3 DNA: TGTGCCAGCAGCGTTGAGGGAACGCAGTATTTT
V gene: TRBV10-3; J gene: TRBJ1-1; clone size: NA; D gene: NA; CDR3 protein: CAIKAGEHTEAFF; CDR3 DNA: TGTGCCATCAAGGCGGGGGAGCACACTGAAGCTTTCTTT
V gene: TRBV30; J gene: TRBJ2-7; clone size: NA; D gene: NA; CDR3 protein: CAGGHTGSPYEQYF; CDR3 DNA: TGTGCCGGGGGCCACACCGGATCCCCCTACGAGCAGTACTTC
V gene: TRBV6-6; J gene: TRBJ2-1; clone size: NA; D gene: TRBD2; CDR3 protein: CASLPASGSNEQFF; CDR3 DNA: TGTGCCAGCCTCCCCGCTAGCGGGAGCAATGAGCAGTTCTTC
V gene: TRBV7-9; J gene: TRBJ2-1; clone size: NA; D gene: TRBD2; CDR3 protein: CASSKTSGDYNEQFF; CDR3 DNA: TGTGCCAGCAGCAAAACTAGCGGGGACTACAATGAGCAGTTCTTC
V gene: TRBV7-9; J gene: TRBJ2-2; clone size: NA; D gene: NA; CDR3 protein: CASSPGQGYTGELFF; CDR3 DNA: TGTGCCAGCAGCCCGGGGCAGGGATACACCGGGGAGCTGTTTTTT
V gene: TRBV7-9; J gene: TRBJ1-1; clone size: NA; D gene: NA; CDR3 protein: CASSPPGGADTEAFF; CDR3 DNA: TGTGCCAGCAGCCCGCCGGGGGGGGCGGACACTGAAGCTTTCTTT
V gene: TRBV11-2; J gene: TRBJ1-1; clone size: NA; D gene: NA; CDR3 protein: CASSFGQLNTEAFF; CDR3 DNA: TGTGCCAGCAGCTTTGGACAGCTGAACACTGAAGCTTTCTTT
V gene: TRBV6-1; J gene: TRBJ1-6; clone size: NA; D gene: NA; CDR3 protein: CASSGVPGRPYNSPLHF; CDR3 DNA: TGTGCCAGCAGTGGGGTTCCGGGCAGACCCTATAATTCACCCCTCCACTTT
V gene: TRBV9; J gene: TRBJ1-5; clone size: NA; D gene: TRBD1; CDR3 protein: CASSDGQVNQPQHF; CDR3 DNA: TGTGCCAGCAGCGACGGACAGGTCAATCAGCCCCAGCATTTT
V gene: TRBV6-1; J gene: TRBJ2-1; clone size: NA; D gene: TRBD1; CDR3 protein: CASSRQGYNEQFF; CDR3 DNA: TGTGCCAGCAGTAGACAGGGTTACAATGAGCAGTTCTTC
V gene: TRBV28; J gene: TRBJ1-3; clone size: NA; D gene: NA; CDR3 protein: CASSRRGNTIYF; CDR3 DNA: TGTGCCAGCAGTAGACGGGGGAACACCATATATTTT
V gene: TRBV11-2; J gene: TRBJ2-2; clone size: NA; D gene: TRBD1; CDR3 protein: CASSLGSRTGGAGELFF; CDR3 DNA: TGTGCCAGCAGCTTGGGGTCCCGGACAGGGGGGGCCGGGGAGCTGTTTTTT
V gene: TRBV10-3; J gene: TRBJ1-5; clone size: NA; D gene: NA; CDR3 protein: CAISEGGASNQPQHF; CDR3 DNA: TGTGCCATCAGTGAGGGGGGCGCGAGCAATCAGCCCCAGCATTTT
V gene: TRBV5-1; J gene: TRBJ2-3; clone size: NA; D gene: NA; CDR3 protein: CASRPQAEVDTQYF; CDR3 DNA: TGCGCCAGCAGACCCCAGGCCGAGGTGGATACGCAGTATTTT
V gene: TRBV28; J gene: TRBJ1-2; clone size: NA; D gene: NA; CDR3 protein: CASSLYNLSQGGYTF; CDR3 DNA: TGTGCCAGCAGTTTATATAATTTGTCCCAGGGGGGCTACACCTTC
V gene: TRBV7-6; J gene: TRBJ2-1; clone size: NA; D gene: NA; CDR3 protein: CASSLRPSPNNEQFF; CDR3 DNA: TGTGCCAGCAGCTTAAGACCCTCGCCAAACAATGAGCAGTTCTTC
V gene: TRBV28; J gene: TRBJ1-5; clone size: NA; D gene: NA; CDR3 protein: CASSLWGAWHQPQHF; CDR3 DNA: TGTGCCAGCAGTTTATGGGGTGCCTGGCATCAGCCCCAGCATTTT
V gene: TRBV5-4; J gene: TRBJ2-4; clone size: NA; D gene: NA; CDR3 protein: CASSLAGTGKNIQYF; CDR3 DNA: TGTGCCAGCAGCTTAGCCGGGACGGGAAAAAACATTCAGTACTTC
V gene: TRBV5-1; J gene: TRBJ2-2; clone size: NA; D gene: NA; CDR3 protein: CASSLVGVGRTGELFF; CDR3 DNA: TGCGCCAGCAGCTTGGTGGGCGTGGGGCGCACCGGGGAGCTGTTTTTT